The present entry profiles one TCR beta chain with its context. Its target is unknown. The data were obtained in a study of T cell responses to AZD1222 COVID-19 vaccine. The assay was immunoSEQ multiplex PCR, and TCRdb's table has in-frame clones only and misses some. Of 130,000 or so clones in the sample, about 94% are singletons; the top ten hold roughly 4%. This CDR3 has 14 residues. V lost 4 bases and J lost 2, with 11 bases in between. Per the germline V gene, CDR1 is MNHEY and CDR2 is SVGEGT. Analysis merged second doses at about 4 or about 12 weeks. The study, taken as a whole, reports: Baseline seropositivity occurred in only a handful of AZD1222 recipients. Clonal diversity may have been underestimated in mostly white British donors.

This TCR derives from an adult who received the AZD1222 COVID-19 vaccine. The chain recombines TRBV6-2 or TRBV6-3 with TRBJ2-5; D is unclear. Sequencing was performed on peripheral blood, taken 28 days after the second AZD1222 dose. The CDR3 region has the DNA TGTGCCAGCAGTTCCCATGACCGACAAGAGACCCAGTACTTC. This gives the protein CASSSHDRQETQYF.